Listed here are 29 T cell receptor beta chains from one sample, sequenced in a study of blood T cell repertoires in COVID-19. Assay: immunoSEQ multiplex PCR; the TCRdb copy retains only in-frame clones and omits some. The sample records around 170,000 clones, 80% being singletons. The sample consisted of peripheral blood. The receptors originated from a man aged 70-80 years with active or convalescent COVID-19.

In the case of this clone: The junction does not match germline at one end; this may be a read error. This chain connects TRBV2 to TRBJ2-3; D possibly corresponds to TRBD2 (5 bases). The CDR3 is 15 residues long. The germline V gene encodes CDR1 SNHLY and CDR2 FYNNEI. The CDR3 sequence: CASSEAGISGDTQYF. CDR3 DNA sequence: TGTGCCAGCAGCGAAGCCGGGATATCGGGGGATACGCAGTATTTT.

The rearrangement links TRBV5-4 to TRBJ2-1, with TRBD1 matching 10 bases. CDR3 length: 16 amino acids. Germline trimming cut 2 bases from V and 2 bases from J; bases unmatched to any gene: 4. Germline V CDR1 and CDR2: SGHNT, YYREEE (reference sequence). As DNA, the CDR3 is TGTGCCAGCAGCTTAGGTGGGACAGGGGCCTACAATGAGCAGTTCTTC. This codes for CASSLGGTGAYNEQFF.

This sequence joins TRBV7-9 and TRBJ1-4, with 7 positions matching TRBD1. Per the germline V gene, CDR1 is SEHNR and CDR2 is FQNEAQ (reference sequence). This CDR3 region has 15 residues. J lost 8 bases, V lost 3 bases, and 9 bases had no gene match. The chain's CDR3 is CASSFGLRGREKLFF. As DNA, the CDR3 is TGTGCCAGCAGCTTTGGTTTGAGGGGGCGAGAAAAACTGTTTTTT.

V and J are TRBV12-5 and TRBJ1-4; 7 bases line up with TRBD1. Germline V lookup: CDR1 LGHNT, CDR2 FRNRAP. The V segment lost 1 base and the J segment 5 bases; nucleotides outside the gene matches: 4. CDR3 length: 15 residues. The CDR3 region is CASGLEQGPNEKLFF. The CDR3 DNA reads TGTGCTAGTGGTTTGGAACAGGGGCCGAATGAAAAACTGTTTTTT.

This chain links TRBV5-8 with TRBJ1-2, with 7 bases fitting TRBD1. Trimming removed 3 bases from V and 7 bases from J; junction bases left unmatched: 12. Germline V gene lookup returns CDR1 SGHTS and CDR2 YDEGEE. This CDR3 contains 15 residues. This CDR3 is CASSSPDRLHGGYTF. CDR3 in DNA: TGTGCCAGCAGCTCTCCGGACAGGTTGCACGGTGGCTACACCTTC.

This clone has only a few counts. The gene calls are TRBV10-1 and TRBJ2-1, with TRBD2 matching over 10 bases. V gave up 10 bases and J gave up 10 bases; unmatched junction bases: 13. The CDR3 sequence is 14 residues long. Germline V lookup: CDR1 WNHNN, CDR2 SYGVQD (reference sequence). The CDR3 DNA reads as TGCGCCAACGGGAGCCGGCTAGCGGGAGTAGAGCAGTTCTTC. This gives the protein CANGSRLAGVEQFF.

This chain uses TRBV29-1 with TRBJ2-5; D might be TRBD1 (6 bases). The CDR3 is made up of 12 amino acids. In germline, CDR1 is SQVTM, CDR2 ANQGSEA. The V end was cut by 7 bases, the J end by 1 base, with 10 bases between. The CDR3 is CSATGFQETQYF. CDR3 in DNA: TGCAGCGCGACAGGATTCCAAGAGACCCAGTACTTC. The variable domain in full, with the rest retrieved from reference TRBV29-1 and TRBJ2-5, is SAVISQKPSRDICQRGTSLTIQCQVDSQVTMMFWYRQQPGQSLTLIATANQGSEATYESGFVIDKFPISRPNLTFSTLTVSNMSPEDSSIYLCSATGFQETQYFGPGTRLLVL.

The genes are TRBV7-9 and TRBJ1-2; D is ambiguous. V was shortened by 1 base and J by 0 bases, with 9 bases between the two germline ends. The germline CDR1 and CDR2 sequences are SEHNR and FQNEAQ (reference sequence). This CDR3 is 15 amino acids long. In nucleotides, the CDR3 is TGTGCCAGCAGCTTAGGGCAGAACGCTAACTATGGCTACACCTTC. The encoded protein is CASSLGQNANYGYTF.

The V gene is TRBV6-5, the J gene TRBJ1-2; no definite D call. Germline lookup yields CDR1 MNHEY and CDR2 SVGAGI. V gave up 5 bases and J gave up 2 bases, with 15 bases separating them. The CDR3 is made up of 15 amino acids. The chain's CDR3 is CASSIAGEENYGYTF. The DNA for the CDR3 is TGTGCCAGCAGTATAGCCGGGGAGGAGAACTATGGCTACACCTTC.

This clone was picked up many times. The CDR3 coding sequence is TGTGCCAGCAGACGGGGGATAAATGAGCAGTTCTTC. Translated, it gives CASRRGINEQFF. The rearrangement uses TRBV3-1 (or the pseudogene TRBV3-2) and TRBJ2-1, with TRBD2 as a possible D gene (6 bases). V lost 6 bases and J 7 bases, leaving 10 bases between the germline ends. This CDR3 is built from 12 residues. The germline V gene encodes CDR1 LGHDT and CDR2 YNNKEL (reference sequence).

DNA for the CDR3: TGTGCCTGCACAGGGGGGGCCTCAGGGGTTCTCACTGAAGCTTTCTTT. It is translated as CACTGGASGVLTEAFF. The chain employs TRBV30 and TRBJ1-1; the match to TRBD1 covers 8 bases. Germline V CDR1 and CDR2: GTSNPN, SVGIG (reference sequence). The CDR3 contains 16 residues. Trimming at V came to 6 bases and at J to 4 bases, leaving 16 bases not matched to a gene.

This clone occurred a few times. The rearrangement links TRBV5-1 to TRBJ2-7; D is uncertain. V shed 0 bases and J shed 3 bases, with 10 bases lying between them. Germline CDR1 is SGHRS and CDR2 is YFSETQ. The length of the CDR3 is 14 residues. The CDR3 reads CASSLDEPLYEQYF. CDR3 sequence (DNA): TGCGCCAGCAGCTTGGATGAGCCCCTCTACGAGCAGTACTTC.

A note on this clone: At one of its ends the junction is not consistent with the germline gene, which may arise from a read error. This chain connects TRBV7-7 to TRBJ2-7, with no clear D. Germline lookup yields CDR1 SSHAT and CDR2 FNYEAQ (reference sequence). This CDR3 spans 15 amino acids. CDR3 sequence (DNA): TGTGCTAGCAGCTTAAGTCCGGGTGAATCCTACGAGCAGTACTTC. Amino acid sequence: CASSLSPGESYEQYF.

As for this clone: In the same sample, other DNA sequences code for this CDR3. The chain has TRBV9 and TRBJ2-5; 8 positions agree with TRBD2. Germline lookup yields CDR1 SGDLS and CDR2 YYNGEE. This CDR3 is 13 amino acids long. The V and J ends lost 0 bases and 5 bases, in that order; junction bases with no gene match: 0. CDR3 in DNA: TGTGCCAGCAGCGTAGGACTAGCGGAGACCCAGTACTTC. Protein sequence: CASSVGLAETQYF. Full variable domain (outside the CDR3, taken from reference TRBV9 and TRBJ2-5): DSGVTQTPKHLITATGQRVTLRCSPRSGDLSVYWYQQSLDQGLQFLIQYYNGEERAKGNILERFSAQQFPDLHSELNLSSLELGDSALYFCASSVGLAETQYFGPGTRLLVL.

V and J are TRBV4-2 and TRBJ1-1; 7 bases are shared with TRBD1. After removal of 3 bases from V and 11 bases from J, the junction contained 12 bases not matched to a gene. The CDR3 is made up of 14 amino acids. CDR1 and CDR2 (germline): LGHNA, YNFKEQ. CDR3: CASSHNSRGEMAFF. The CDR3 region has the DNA TGTGCCAGCAGCCACAACTCCAGGGGGGAAATGGCTTTCTTT.

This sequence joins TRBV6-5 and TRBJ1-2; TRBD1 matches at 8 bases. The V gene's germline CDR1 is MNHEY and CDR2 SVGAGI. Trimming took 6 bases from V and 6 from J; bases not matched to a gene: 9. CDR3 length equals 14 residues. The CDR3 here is CASRRADRGDGYTF. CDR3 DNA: TGTGCCAGCAGGCGCGCTGACAGGGGAGATGGCTACACCTTC.

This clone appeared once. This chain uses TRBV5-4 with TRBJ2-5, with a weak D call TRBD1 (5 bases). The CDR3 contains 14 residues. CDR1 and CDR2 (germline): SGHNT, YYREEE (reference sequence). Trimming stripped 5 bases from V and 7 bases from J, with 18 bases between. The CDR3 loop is CASRVDRGERTQYF. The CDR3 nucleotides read TGTGCCAGCAGAGTCGACAGAGGTGAAAGGACCCAGTACTTC.

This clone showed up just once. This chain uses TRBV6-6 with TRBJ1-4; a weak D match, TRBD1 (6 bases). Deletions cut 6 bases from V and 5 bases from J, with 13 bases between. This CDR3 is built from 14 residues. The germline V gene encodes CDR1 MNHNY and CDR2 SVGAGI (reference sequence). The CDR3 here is CASSPFQGNEKLFF. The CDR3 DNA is TGTGCCAGCAGCCCCTTCCAGGGGAATGAAAAACTGTTTTTT.

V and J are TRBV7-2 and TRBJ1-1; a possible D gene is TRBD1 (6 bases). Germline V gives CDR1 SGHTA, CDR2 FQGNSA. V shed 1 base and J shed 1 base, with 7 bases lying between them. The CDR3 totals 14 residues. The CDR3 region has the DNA TGTGCCAGCAGCTTAGGCAGGGGGAACACTGAAGCTTTCTTT. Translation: CASSLGRGNTEAFF.

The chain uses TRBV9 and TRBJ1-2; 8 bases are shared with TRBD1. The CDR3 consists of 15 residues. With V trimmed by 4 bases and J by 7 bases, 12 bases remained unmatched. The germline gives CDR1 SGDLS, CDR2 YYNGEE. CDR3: CASSLNPRGLSGYTF. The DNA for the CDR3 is TGTGCCAGCAGCTTAAACCCCAGGGGGCTCTCTGGCTACACCTTC.

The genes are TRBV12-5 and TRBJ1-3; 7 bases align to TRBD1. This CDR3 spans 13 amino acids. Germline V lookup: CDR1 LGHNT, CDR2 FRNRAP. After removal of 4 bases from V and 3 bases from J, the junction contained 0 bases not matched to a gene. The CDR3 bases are TGTGCTAGTGGTTGGGACAGTGGAAACACCATATATTTT. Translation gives CASGWDSGNTIYF.

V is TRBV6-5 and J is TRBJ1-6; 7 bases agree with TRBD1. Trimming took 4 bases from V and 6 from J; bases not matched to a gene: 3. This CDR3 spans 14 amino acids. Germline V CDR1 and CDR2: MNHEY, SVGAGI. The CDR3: CASSWGQINSPLHF. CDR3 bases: TGTGCCAGCAGTTGGGGACAGATTAATTCACCCCTCCACTTT.

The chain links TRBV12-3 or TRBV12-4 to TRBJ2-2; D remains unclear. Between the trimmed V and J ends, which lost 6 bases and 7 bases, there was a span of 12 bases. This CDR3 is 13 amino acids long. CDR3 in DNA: TGTGCCAGCAGCCGAGCGACGGACGGGGAGCTGTTTTTT. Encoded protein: CASSRATDGELFF.

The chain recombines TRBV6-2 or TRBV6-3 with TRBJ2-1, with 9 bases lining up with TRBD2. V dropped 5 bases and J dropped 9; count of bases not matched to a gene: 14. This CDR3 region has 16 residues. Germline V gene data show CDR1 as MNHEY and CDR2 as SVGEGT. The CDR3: CASSPGNHGREGEQFF. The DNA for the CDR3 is TGTGCCAGCAGTCCCGGAAATCATGGGCGGGAGGGTGAGCAGTTCTTC.

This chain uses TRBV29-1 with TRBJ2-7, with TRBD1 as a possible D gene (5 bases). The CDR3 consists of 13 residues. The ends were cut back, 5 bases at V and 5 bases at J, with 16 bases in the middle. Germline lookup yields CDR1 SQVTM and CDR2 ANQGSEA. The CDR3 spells CSVWSQGVDEQYF. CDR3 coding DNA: TGCAGCGTTTGGAGTCAGGGTGTTGACGAGCAGTACTTC.

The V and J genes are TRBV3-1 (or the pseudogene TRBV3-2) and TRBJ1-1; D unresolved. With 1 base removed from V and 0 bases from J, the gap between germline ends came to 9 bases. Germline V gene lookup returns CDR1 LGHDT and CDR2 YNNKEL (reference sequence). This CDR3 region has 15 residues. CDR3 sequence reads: CASSQGGSMNTEAFF. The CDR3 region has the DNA TGTGCCAGCAGCCAAGGAGGGAGCATGAACACTGAAGCTTTCTTT.

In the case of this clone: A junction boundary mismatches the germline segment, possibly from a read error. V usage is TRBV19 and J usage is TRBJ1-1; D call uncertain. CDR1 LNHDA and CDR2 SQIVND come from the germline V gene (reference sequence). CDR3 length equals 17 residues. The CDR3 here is CASSSSRGYGPAFRPLF. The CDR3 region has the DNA TGTGCCAGTTCTTCCTCCCGGGGTTATGGCCCAGCTTTCCGGCCACTCTTT.

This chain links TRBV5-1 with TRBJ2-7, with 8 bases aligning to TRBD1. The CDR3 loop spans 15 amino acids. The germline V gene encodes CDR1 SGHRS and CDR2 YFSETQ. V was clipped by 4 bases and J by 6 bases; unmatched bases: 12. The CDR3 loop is CASSGGTGDFGEQYF. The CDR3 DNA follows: TGCGCCAGCAGCGGAGGGACAGGAGACTTTGGCGAGCAGTACTTC.

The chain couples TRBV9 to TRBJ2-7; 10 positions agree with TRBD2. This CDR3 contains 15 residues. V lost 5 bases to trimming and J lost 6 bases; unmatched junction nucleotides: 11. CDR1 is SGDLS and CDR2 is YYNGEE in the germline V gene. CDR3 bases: TGTGCCAGCAGTGGGGCAGCGGGAGGGACCCGCGAGCAGTACTTC. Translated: CASSGAAGGTREQYF.